The next 26 T cell receptor beta chains were all read from a single sample in a study of shared clonotypes between healthy human individuals. Sequencing was performed with immunoSEQ multiplex PCR; in TCRdb, only in-frame clones are kept and a portion is missing. The table lists 2 million to 2.5 million clones, around 95% of them singletons. What was sequenced was naive CD4+ T cells sorted from blood. Subset given: CD45RA+ positively selected. Receptors were obtained from a man aged 18 to 30 in good health.

This chain uses TRBV5-4 with TRBJ1-2; 11 nucleotides line up with TRBD1. The CDR3 is 14 residues long. Looked up from germline, CDR1 is SGHNT and CDR2 is YYREEE (reference sequence). V dropped 4 bases and J dropped 8; count of bases not matched to a gene: 7. The CDR3 DNA reads as TGTGCCAGCAGCCCCGGGACAGGGGGTAACGGCTACACCTTC. Residues: CASSPGTGGNGYTF.

The chain carries TRBV10-2 and TRBJ2-7; D remains unclear. The CDR3 length is 12 residues. The germline V and J ends were trimmed by 6 bases and 3 bases, with 9 bases remaining between them. The germline CDR1 and CDR2 sequences are WSHSY and SAAADI. The CDR3 DNA reads TGCGCCAGCAGGACAATGGACTACGAGCAGTACTTC. Protein: CASRTMDYEQYF.

This clone came up once. The rearrangement joins TRBV6-1 to TRBJ1-2; 11 bases match TRBD1. Germline V gene data show CDR1 as MNHNS and CDR2 as SASEGT. Trimming took 3 bases from V and 7 from J; bases not matched to a gene: 7. This CDR3 is 15 amino acids long. The chain's CDR3 is CASSEIPGQGGGYTF. CDR3 bases: TGTGCCAGCAGTGAGATACCGGGACAGGGGGGTGGCTACACCTTC.

The genes are TRBV6-5 and TRBJ2-7, with TRBD2 identical over 7 bases. The CDR3 covers 15 residues. Germline lookup yields CDR1 MNHEY and CDR2 SVGAGI. The ends lost 5 bases at V and 5 bases at J; junction bases unmatched: 12. CDR3 sequence reads: CASSPRRELRDEQYF. The CDR3 nucleotides are TGTGCCAGCAGTCCCAGGCGGGAGCTTCGCGACGAGCAGTACTTC.

This chain links TRBV2 with TRBJ1-5, with unresolved D. Germline V gives CDR1 SNHLY, CDR2 FYNNEI. V lost 10 bases and J lost 3, with 19 bases in between. This CDR3 comprises 15 residues. The CDR3 bases are TGTGCCACCTCCGCAGACGTGGGTGACAATCAGCCCCAGCATTTT. Its protein is CATSADVGDNQPQHF.

V usage is TRBV13 and J usage is TRBJ1-2; no clear D gene. Trimming took 0 bases from V and 4 from J, leaving 3 bases between them. This CDR3 region has 12 residues. Looked up from germline, CDR1 is PRHDT and CDR2 is FYEKMQ (reference sequence). The CDR3 sequence: CASSLGGYGYTF. The CDR3 region has the DNA TGTGCCAGCAGCTTAGGGGGCTATGGCTACACCTTC. Supplemented by reference TRBV13 and TRBJ1-2, the full variable domain reads AAGVIQSPRHLIKEKRETATLKCYPIPRHDTVYWYQQGPGQDPQFLISFYEKMQSDKGSIPDRFSAQQFSDYHSELNMSSLELGDSALYFCASSLGGYGYTFGSGTRLTVV.

This chain links TRBV19 with TRBJ1-1; TRBD1 aligns across 10 bases. With 9 bases clipped from V and 3 bases from J, the junction kept 7 bases outside the gene matches. This CDR3 contains 14 residues. The germline V gene has CDR1 LNHDA and CDR2 SQIVND (reference sequence). CDR3 in amino acids: CASHMDRGYTEAFF. CDR3 sequence (DNA): TGTGCCAGCCACATGGACAGGGGGTACACTGAAGCTTTCTTT.

This rearrangement joins TRBV28 to TRBJ1-1; D gene ambiguous. CDR1 MDHEN and CDR2 SYDVKM come from the germline V gene. The CDR3 extends over 11 amino acids. The ends were cut back, 6 bases at V and 9 bases at J, with 11 bases in the middle. As DNA, the CDR3 is TGTGCCAGCAGAGTGCGAAGTAAAGCTTTCTTT. This codes for CASRVRSKAFF.

About this clone itself: Relative to the germline gene, one junction end is altered; a read error may explain this. The rearrangement uses TRBV6-5 and TRBJ2-2; D is unresolved. The CDR3 has 14 amino acids. Germline V CDR1 and CDR2: MNHEY, SVGAGI. CDR3 sequence (DNA): TGTGCCAGCAGTAAGGGTACGAAGACCGGGGAGCTGTTTTTT. Translation gives CASSKGTKTGELFF.

The chain combines TRBV7-6 with TRBJ2-7; TRBD2 matches 8 bases. The V gene's germline CDR1 is SGHVS and CDR2 FNYEAQ. V trimming: 5 bases; J trimming: 5 bases; junction bases outside the gene matches: 11. The CDR3 runs 15 residues. The CDR3 region is CASSAGVAGRNEQYF. DNA of the CDR3: TGTGCCAGCAGCGCCGGAGTAGCGGGGAGGAACGAGCAGTACTTC.

Note on this clone: In the same sample, other DNA sequences code for this CDR3. The chain has TRBV10-3 and TRBJ1-2; 7 nucleotides line up with TRBD1. The CDR3 length is 15 residues. Germline trimming cut 0 bases from V and 1 base from J; bases unmatched to any gene: 2. In germline, CDR1 is ENHRY, CDR2 SYGVKD. CDR3 loop: CAISESGTDNYGYTF. CDR3 sequence (DNA): TGTGCCATCAGTGAGTCAGGGACAGATAACTATGGCTACACCTTC.

About this clone itself: Other DNA sequences from this sample encode an identical CDR3 as well. The rearrangement joins TRBV19 to TRBJ2-7, with 8 bases matching TRBD1. The CDR3 is made up of 15 amino acids. From germline, CDR1 is LNHDA and CDR2 SQIVND (reference sequence). The trim removed 1 base at V and 0 bases at J, leaving 2 bases unmatched. CDR3 protein: CASSIGTGGSYEQYF. The CDR3 DNA sequence: TGTGCCAGTAGTATAGGTACAGGGGGCTCCTACGAGCAGTACTTC.

J is TRBJ2-7 and V is TRBV7-8; 13 bases align to TRBD2. The junction had 12 bases not matched to a gene; V was cut back by 1 base and J by 0 bases. Germline CDR1 SGHVS, CDR2 FQNEAQ. This CDR3 region has 20 residues. CDR3 bases: TGTGCCAGCAGCTTAGTGGGTCGGGGACTAGCGGGAATGATCTCCTACGAGCAGTACTTC. Amino acid sequence: CASSLVGRGLAGMISYEQYF.

The chain recombines TRBV4-1 with TRBJ2-7; D uncertain. Trimming took off 0 bases at V and 2 bases at J, with 11 bases between the two ends. The CDR3 runs to 15 residues. Germline CDR1 is MGHRA and CDR2 is YSYEKL. The CDR3 region has the DNA TGCGCCAGCAGCCAAGATTGGCAGATCACCTACGAGCAGTACTTC. Amino acids: CASSQDWQITYEQYF.

The chain is built from TRBV5-1 and TRBJ1-4; D is unresolved. This CDR3 contains 15 residues. Trimming cost V 4 bases and J 0 bases, with 10 bases left between them. Germline CDR1 is SGHRS and CDR2 is YFSETQ. The CDR3 loop is CASSQMTATNEKLFF. The CDR3 nucleotides are TGCGCCAGCAGCCAAATGACCGCAACTAATGAAAAACTGTTTTTT.

The J gene is TRBJ2-3, the V gene TRBV5-4, with 7 nucleotides matching TRBD2. Germline CDR1 SGHNT, CDR2 YYREEE (reference sequence). The trim removed 3 bases at V and 1 base at J, leaving 5 bases unmatched. The CDR3 has 15 amino acids. The CDR3 sequence: CASSSGGTRTDTQYF. In DNA, the CDR3 is TGTGCCAGCAGCTCCGGGGGGACCCGCACAGATACGCAGTATTTT. Filled out from reference TRBV5-4 and TRBJ2-3, the complete variable domain reads ETGVTQSPTHLIKTRGQQVTLRCSSQSGHNTVSWYQQALGQGPQFIFQYYREEENGRGNFPPRFSGLQFPNYSSELNVNALELDDSALYLCASSSGGTRTDTQYFGPGTRLTVL.

The J gene is TRBJ2-2, the V gene TRBV7-2; no reliable D call. Trimming shortened V by 5 bases and J by 4 bases, and 14 bases separated the two germline ends. CDR3 length: 15 residues. Germline assignment: CDR1 SGHTA and CDR2 FQGNSA. As DNA, the CDR3 is TGTGCCAGCAGCCCCGACTCGTCGGCCACCGGGGAGCTGTTTTTT. It yields the protein CASSPDSSATGELFF.

The chain carries TRBV10-1 and TRBJ2-7; D is uncertain. Trimming cost V 0 bases and J 3 bases, with 9 bases left between them. The CDR3 spans 14 residues. Germline values: CDR1 WNHNN, CDR2 SYGVQD (reference sequence). The CDR3 here is CASSESTGSYEQYF. The CDR3 region has the DNA TGCGCCAGCAGTGAGTCGACCGGTAGCTACGAGCAGTACTTC.

This clone showed up just once. The genes are TRBV5-1 and TRBJ1-1; D is perhaps TRBD1 (5 bases). The germline V gene has CDR1 SGHRS and CDR2 YFSETQ. There are 15 residues in the CDR3. V dropped 4 bases and J dropped 3 bases, with 16 bases sitting between them. CDR3 in amino acids: CASSPTGADHTEAFF. DNA for the CDR3: TGCGCCAGCAGCCCCACTGGGGCGGACCACACTGAAGCTTTCTTT.

The gene calls are TRBV10-1 and TRBJ2-7, with a weak D call TRBD2 (5 bases). V was shortened by 5 bases and J by 6 bases, with 14 bases between the two germline ends. The CDR3 sequence is 13 residues long. The V gene's germline CDR1 is WNHNN and CDR2 SYGVQD (reference sequence). In nucleotides, the CDR3 is TGCGCCAGCAGTAGGGTAAGGAGCGGCGAGCAGTACTTC. Translation: CASSRVRSGEQYF.

The CDR3, as DNA: TGCGCCAGCTCCGGACAGGTTGGGGAGACCCAGTACTTC. Its translation: CASSGQVGETQYF. The V call is TRBV10-2, the J call TRBJ2-5; TRBD1 aligns across 7 bases. V dropped 8 bases and J dropped 5; count of bases not matched to a gene: 8. This CDR3 spans 13 amino acids. Germline-derived CDR1 and CDR2 are WSHSY and SAAADI.

The chain couples TRBV11-2 to TRBJ1-5; TRBD1 is a possible D gene (5 bases). Germline-derived CDR1 and CDR2 are SGHAT and FQNNGV. Trimming left V 5 bases short and J 7 bases short, with 15 bases between. The CDR3 is 14 residues long. CDR3 protein: CASSTSDGGQPQHF. CDR3 nucleotide sequence: TGTGCCAGCAGCACCTCCGACGGGGGGCAGCCCCAGCATTTT.

The V gene is TRBV7-2, the J gene TRBJ1-1, with a possible D match to TRBD1 (5 bases). The CDR3 has 15 amino acids. The germline gives CDR1 SGHTA, CDR2 FQGNSA. V was cut by 4 bases and J by 0 bases, with 12 bases left in between. The CDR3: CASSSSEGLNTEAFF. The DNA for the CDR3 is TGTGCCAGCAGCTCCTCTGAGGGGTTGAACACTGAAGCTTTCTTT.

This chain uses TRBV19 with TRBJ1-5, with TRBD1 matching 7 bases. The CDR3 has 15 amino acids. The trim removed 5 bases at V and 9 bases at J, leaving 13 bases unmatched. Germline V gene lookup returns CDR1 LNHDA and CDR2 SQIVND (reference sequence). The CDR3: CASSSATGDKGPQHF. The CDR3 nucleotides read TGTGCCAGTAGTTCAGCTACAGGGGATAAGGGGCCCCAGCATTTT.

This chain links TRBV5-1 with TRBJ2-7, with a possible D match to TRBD2 (7 bases). Trimming left V 4 bases short and J 0 bases short, with 17 bases between. This CDR3 spans 16 amino acids. Germline loops: CDR1 SGHRS, CDR2 YFSETQ. The CDR3 loop is CASSKGETSTSYEQYF. The CDR3 bases are TGCGCCAGCAGCAAGGGGGAGACTAGCACCTCCTACGAGCAGTACTTC. The entire variable domain, with the rest obtained from reference TRBV5-1 and TRBJ2-7, is as follows: KAGVTQTPRYLIKTRGQQVTLSCSPISGHRSVSWYQQTPGQGLQFLFEYFSETQRNKGNFPGRFSGRQFSNSRSEMNVSTLELGDSALYLCASSKGETSTSYEQYFGPGTRLTVT.

The chain combines TRBV28 with TRBJ1-6; maybe TRBD1 (6 bases). Germline loops: CDR1 MDHEN, CDR2 SYDVKM. With 2 bases removed from V and 7 bases from J, the gap between germline ends came to 9 bases. This CDR3 comprises 14 residues. The CDR3 here is CASSLGDTNSPLHF. CDR3 bases: TGTGCCAGCAGTTTAGGGGACACAAATTCACCCCTCCACTTT.